Listed here are 17 T cell receptor beta chains from one sample, sequenced in a study of OX40 agonist ivuxolimab in advanced cancers. This table comes from immunoSEQ multiplex PCR, and its TCRdb copy is limited to in-frame clones, with some not included. The sample includes roughly 83,000 clones, under 95% seen only once; the top ten take 8.4%. Sequences were derived from CD4+ or CD8+ T cells sorted from blood, sampled in a trial of the OX40 agonist ivuxolimab. The receptors stem from an adult with an advanced solid tumor such as melanoma, head and neck, liver or kidney cancer.

This sequence joins TRBV27 and TRBJ2-3; D call uncertain. This CDR3 has 12 residues. Germline loops: CDR1 MNHEY, CDR2 SMNVEV (reference sequence). Deletions cut 4 bases from V and 4 bases from J, with 6 bases between. CDR3 bases: TGTGCCAGCAGTTACCCACCAGATACGCAGTATTTT. It specifies CASSYPPDTQYF.

The table lists this clone with a count of one. V usage is TRBV7-9 and J usage is TRBJ1-6; D remains unclear. The V gene lost 0 bases and the J gene lost 8 bases, with 8 bases spanning the gap. Germline values: CDR1 SEHNR, CDR2 FQNEAQ (reference sequence). CDR3 length equals 14 residues. The CDR3 reads CASSLAWEDSPLHF. The CDR3 region has the DNA TGTGCCAGCAGCTTAGCCTGGGAGGATTCACCCCTCCACTTT.

J is TRBJ1-1 and V is TRBV30; D is unresolved. The CDR3 runs to 12 residues. Trimming removed 5 bases at V and 5 bases at J, with 12 bases between. Germline lookup yields CDR1 GTSNPN and CDR2 SVGIG (reference sequence). The CDR3 loop reads CAWDGEGTEAFF. The DNA of the CDR3 is TGTGCCTGGGACGGGGAGGGTACTGAAGCTTTCTTT.

The chain links TRBV30 to TRBJ2-7; possibly TRBD2 for D (5 bases). Germline values: CDR1 GTSNPN, CDR2 SVGIG (reference sequence). V lost 4 bases, J lost 0 bases, and 10 bases lay in between. This CDR3 comprises 13 residues. The chain's CDR3 is CAWTPGSSYEQYF. The CDR3 coding sequence is TGTGCCTGGACTCCGGGGAGCTCCTACGAGCAGTACTTC.

V and J are TRBV29-1 and TRBJ2-7, with TRBD1 matching over 7 bases. The junction had 5 bases not matched to a gene; V was cut back by 7 bases and J by 5 bases. The CDR3 loop spans 11 amino acids. Germline V gene sequence: CDR1 SQVTM, CDR2 ANQGSEA. As DNA, the CDR3 is TGCAGCGCCACGACAGGGAACGAGCAGTACTTC. This gives the protein CSATTGNEQYF.

The sample holds one count of this clone. The chain combines TRBV6-6 with TRBJ2-1; D uncertain. V was trimmed by 7 bases and J by 1 base, leaving 8 bases between them. This CDR3 has 13 residues. CDR1 is MNHNY, CDR2 SVGAGI, per germline (reference sequence). CDR3 in amino acids: CASTRESYNEQFF. For the CDR3, the DNA is TGTGCCAGCACTCGCGAATCCTACAATGAGCAGTTCTTC.

This chain joins TRBV5-1 and TRBJ1-2; 7 bases match TRBD1. Germline V gives CDR1 SGHRS, CDR2 YFSETQ. V shed 4 bases and J 8 bases; nucleotides not matched to a gene: 8. The CDR3 contains 13 residues. The CDR3 nucleotides are TGCGCCAGCAGCCTCGGGACAGCTGCGGGCTACACCTTC. Protein product: CASSLGTAAGYTF.

The chain is built from TRBV6-5 and TRBJ2-1; tentative D call: TRBD2 (5 bases). Trimming stripped 4 bases from V and 6 bases from J, with 10 bases between. Germline CDR1 is MNHEY and CDR2 is SVGAGI. CDR3 size: 13 residues. The CDR3 loop is CASSFFRGNEQFF. The CDR3, as DNA: TGTGCCAGCAGTTTCTTTCGGGGCAATGAGCAGTTCTTC.

The rearrangement uses TRBV7-8 and TRBJ2-1; 9 bases are a match to TRBD2. CDR1 and CDR2 (germline): SGHVS, FQNEAQ. Unmatched junction bases numbered 8, after V lost 2 bases and J lost 0 bases. The CDR3 consists of 18 residues. In DNA form, the CDR3 reads TGTGCCAGCAGCTTATACGGACTAGCGTCAAGCTCCTACAATGAGCAGTTCTTC. Its protein is CASSLYGLASSSYNEQFF.

This chain links TRBV4-3 with TRBJ2-5; D is uncertain. The germline V gene encodes CDR1 LGHNA and CDR2 YSLEER. The length of the CDR3 is 13 residues. V was pared by 6 bases and J by 5 bases, with 13 bases between. Here the CDR3 DNA reads TGCGCCAGCAGTGCGTACGGTTCGGAGACCCAGTACTTC. Amino acid sequence: CASSAYGSETQYF.

V usage is TRBV4-2 and J usage is TRBJ2-5; possibly TRBD2 for D (5 bases). CDR1 is LGHNA, CDR2 YNFKEQ, per germline. The CDR3 is 12 amino acids. With 1 base removed from V and 7 bases from J, the gap between germline ends came to 7 bases. DNA of the CDR3: TGTGCCAGCAGCCAAGGCGGAGGGACCCAGTACTTC. Translating it yields CASSQGGGTQYF.

The table lists this clone with a count of one. Other DNA sequences in this specimen translate into the identical CDR3. This chain links TRBV28 with TRBJ1-5; D call uncertain. Germline assignment: CDR1 MDHEN and CDR2 SYDVKM. With 6 bases removed from V and 7 bases from J, the gap between germline ends came to 7 bases. This CDR3 spans 11 amino acids. CDR3 loop: CASSLGQPQHF. CDR3 sequence (DNA): TGTGCCAGCAGCCTGGGACAGCCCCAGCATTTT.

The gene calls are TRBV5-1 and TRBJ2-1; 11 bases are shared with TRBD2. The trim removed 1 base at V and 5 bases at J, leaving 2 bases unmatched. Germline V CDR1 and CDR2: SGHRS, YFSETQ. The CDR3 totals 15 residues. The CDR3 DNA reads TGCGCCAGCAGCTTGAGACTAGCGGGGAACAATGAGCAGTTCTTC. This encodes CASSLRLAGNNEQFF.

This sequence joins TRBV7-9 and TRBJ2-3; no reliable D call. CDR3 length: 12 residues. The V gene lost 7 bases and the J gene lost 0 bases, with 5 bases spanning the gap. From germline, CDR1 is SEHNR and CDR2 FQNEAQ (reference sequence). The CDR3 sequence: CASKSSTDTQYF. The CDR3 DNA is TGTGCCAGCAAGTCTAGCACAGATACGCAGTATTTT.

The chain carries TRBV9 and TRBJ2-3; 11 bases agree with TRBD2. Losses at the gene ends were 3 bases for V and 1 base for J; bases not matched to a gene: 1. Germline values: CDR1 SGDLS, CDR2 YYNGEE. The CDR3 runs to 15 residues. The CDR3 spells CASSEGLAGTDTQYF. The CDR3 DNA follows: TGTGCCAGCAGCGAGGGACTAGCGGGCACAGATACGCAGTATTTT.

This clone turned up a few times. The V call is TRBV28, the J call TRBJ1-2; 10 bases are a match to TRBD1. Trimming removed 8 bases from V and 7 bases from J; junction bases left unmatched: 4. Germline CDR1 is MDHEN and CDR2 is SYDVKM. The CDR3 is 12 amino acids. The CDR3 nucleotides read TGTGCCAGCGAGACAGGGGGCGCTGGCTACACCTTC. Translated, it gives CASETGGAGYTF.

The chain recombines TRBV6-6 with TRBJ2-7; 8 positions agree with TRBD1. Losses at the gene ends were 1 base for V and 6 bases for J; bases not matched to a gene: 5. The CDR3 covers 14 residues. Per germline, CDR1 MNHNY and CDR2 SVGAGI (reference sequence). The CDR3 bases are TGTGCCAGCAGTTACTATAGAACAGGGGGCGAGCAGTACTTC. Translating it yields CASSYYRTGGEQYF.